Listed below are T cell receptor beta chains from one sample, sequenced in a study of vaccination and CD4 T cells after COVID-19. One entry per CDR3 protein results from TCRdb running MiXCR on the PCR reads. The data contain some 18,000 distinct CDR3 sequences, 53% of them singletons. These TCRs are of unknown antigen specificity. Sequenced material: CD4+ T cells from blood, cultured in vitro, taken before SARS-CoV-2 vaccination. The receptors originated from a human donor who had recovered from COVID-19. Each CDR3 is given with its conserved first and last residue. Fields, in order: D gene, clone size, V gene, J gene, CDR3 protein, CDR3 DNA. The D gene is left open where the match is weak. Clone size, where shown, is once, few, many, or a class for clones that have expanded.

.	.	TRBV7-8	TRBJ2-3	CASSPLAVLSTDTQYF	TGTGCCAGCAGCCCCTTAGCGGTACTTAGCACAGATACGCAGTATTTT
.	.	TRBV10-2	TRBJ1-2	CASSEDSRLGYTF	TGCGCCAGCAGTGAGGACAGTCGTCTAGGCTACACCTTC
TRBD2	.	TRBV19	TRBJ2-5	CASSSGGRQGETQYF	TGTGCCAGTAGTTCGGGCGGGAGGCAGGGGGAGACCCAGTACTTC
TRBD1	.	TRBV30	TRBJ1-1	CARQGRRTEAFF	TGTGCTAGACAGGGGCGACGTACTGAAGCTTTCTTT
TRBD1	few	TRBV24-1	TRBJ2-1	CATQDTGAVYNEQFF	TGTGCCACCCAAGATACAGGGGCCGTCTACAATGAGCAGTTCTTC
TRBD1	.	TRBV10-1	TRBJ1-5	CASSDGTVNVGPQHF	TGCGCCAGCAGTGATGGGACAGTTAATGTTGGGCCCCAGCATTTT
TRBD2	.	TRBV20-1	TRBJ2-3	CSARDSSGRSHTDTQYF	TGCAGTGCTAGAGACTCTAGCGGCCGAAGTCACACAGATACGCAGTATTTT
TRBD2	few	TRBV7-2	TRBJ2-3	CASSTPPSGGDVHGTDTQYF	TGTGCCAGCAGCACTCCCCCCTCCGGGGGGGATGTTCACGGTACAGATACGCAGTATTTT
TRBD1	.	TRBV6-1	TRBJ2-1	CASSEEGWGQGPYNEQFF	TGTGCCAGCAGTGAAGAGGGGTGGGGACAGGGGCCGTACAATGAGCAGTTCTTC
.	once	TRBV28	TRBJ1-2	CASSDGNYGYTF	TGTGCCAGCAGCGACGGGAACTATGGCTACACCTTC
.	once	TRBV28	TRBJ2-1	CASGQSRYNEQFF	TGTGCCAGCGGACAGTCGCGATACAATGAGCAGTTCTTC
.	few	TRBV7-9	TRBJ1-1	CASSLATGPNTEAFF	TGTGCCAGCAGCTTAGCGACAGGACCGAACACTGAAGCTTTCTTT
TRBD2	.	TRBV12-3/TRBV12-4	TRBJ2-6	CASTSGGAGANVLTF	TGTGCCAGCACCTCCGGGGGGGCCGGGGCCAACGTCCTGACTTTC
TRBD2	.	TRBV20-1	TRBJ2-1	CSARDYTAGGQYNNEQFF	TGCAGTGCTAGAGATTATACAGCGGGGGGCCAATATAACAATGAGCAGTTCTTC
.	.	TRBV7-9	TRBJ1-1	CASSLGRGNTEAFF	TGTGCCAGCAGCTTGGGCAGAGGCAACACTGAAGCTTTCTTT
.	few	TRBV7-9	TRBJ1-2	CASSLTTGYQAGYTF	TGTGCCAGCAGCTTAACTACAGGGTACCAGGCTGGCTACACCTTC
.	.	TRBV19	TRBJ1-2	CASSPQGRDYGYTF	TGTGCCAGTAGTCCCCAAGGCAGGGACTATGGCTACACCTTC